This TCR beta chain was documented in a study of T cell responses to AZD1222 COVID-19 vaccine. V was pared by 5 bases and J by 8 bases, with 13 bases between. Germline lookup yields CDR1 KGHDR and CDR2 SFDVKD. This CDR3 spans 13 amino acids. Here immunoSEQ multiplex PCR was the method, and the copy in TCRdb shows in-frame clones only, minus some. The sample contains roughly 130,000 clones, about 90% of which appear only once. The sample was peripheral blood, taken on day 0 of MenACWY control vaccination. The chain is built from TRBV24-1 and TRBJ2-3; D gene ambiguous. This clonotype was obtained from an adult in good health. CDR3 sequence reads: CATSAPVGSTQYF. The CDR3 nucleotides are TGTGCCACCAGTGCCCCTGTCGGAAGTACGCAGTATTTT.